This T cell receptor beta chain was found in a study of blood T cell repertoires in COVID-19. This CDR3 is 20 amino acids long. V shed 2 bases, J shed 7 bases, and the junction held 22 bases outside the gene matches. CDR1 is MNHNS, CDR2 SASEGT, per germline. This table comes from immunoSEQ multiplex PCR, and its TCRdb copy is limited to in-frame clones, with some not included. The sample carries 250,000 to 300,000 clones, roughly 87% recorded once. This chain uses TRBV6-1 with TRBJ1-5; 8 bases match TRBD1. Material: peripheral blood. The TCR was taken from a woman aged 45-60 years who had recovered from COVID-19. This CDR3 reads CASSESWPGQVRSANQPQHF. The CDR3 nucleotides are TGTGCCAGCAGTGAATCGTGGCCGGGACAGGTGCGTAGCGCCAACCAGCCCCAGCATTTT.